The 25 T cell receptor beta chains below all came from one sample that was sequenced in a study of shared clonotypes between healthy human individuals. Produced via immunoSEQ multiplex PCR; TCRdb's table is partial and in-frame only. The sample shows roughly 330,000 clones, less than 85% of them seen only once. The sample comprised memory CD4+ T cells sorted from blood. Described subset: CD45RA-negative fraction. These receptors were collected from a man in his thirties or forties in good health.

The V gene is TRBV27, the J gene TRBJ2-5, with no clear D. In germline, CDR1 is MNHEY, CDR2 SMNVEV (reference sequence). The CDR3 spans 15 residues. V was trimmed by 3 bases and J by 2 bases, leaving 13 bases between them. The CDR3 loop reads CASSLSRQNQETQYF. The CDR3, as DNA: TGTGCCAGCAGTTTGTCCAGACAAAATCAAGAGACCCAGTACTTC.

The chain has TRBV19 and TRBJ2-1; D is perhaps TRBD2 (6 bases). Germline V CDR1 and CDR2: LNHDA, SQIVND (reference sequence). The length of the CDR3 is 13 residues. V was pared by 6 bases and J by 5 bases, with 11 bases between. The chain's CDR3 is CASRRDANNEQFF. In DNA, the CDR3 is TGTGCCAGTAGGCGGGATGCTAACAATGAGCAGTTCTTC.

This sequence joins TRBV9 and TRBJ2-5, with 7 bases lining up with TRBD1. Per the germline V gene, CDR1 is SGDLS and CDR2 is YYNGEE. With 4 bases clipped from V and 4 bases from J, the junction kept 4 bases outside the gene matches. CDR3 length: 13 residues. DNA for the CDR3: TGTGCCAGCAGCCCACAGGGGTTAGAGACCCAGTACTTC. Translated: CASSPQGLETQYF.

CDR3 residues: CASSDLAGTSGQETQYF. The CDR3 DNA follows: TGTGCCAGCTCTGATCTAGCGGGAACTTCGGGCCAAGAGACCCAGTACTTC. This chain joins TRBV18 and TRBJ2-5; 9 nucleotides agree with TRBD2. V shed 6 bases and J 1 base; nucleotides not matched to a gene: 12. The germline gives CDR1 KGHSH, CDR2 LQKENI. This CDR3 spans 17 amino acids.

The chain couples TRBV14 to TRBJ2-3; D may be TRBD1 (6 bases). The V and J ends lost 4 bases and 5 bases respectively, with 16 bases between them. CDR1 SGHDN and CDR2 FVKESK come from the germline V gene. The CDR3 is 15 residues long. CDR3 sequence (DNA): TGTGCCAGCAGCCCCCTAGGGGGAAGTGGAGATACGCAGTATTTT. Its translation is CASSPLGGSGDTQYF. The full variable domain, with the rest looked up from reference TRBV14 and TRBJ2-3, is EAGVTQFPSHSVIEKGQTVTLRCDPISGHDNLYWYRRVMGKEIKFLLHFVKESKQDESGMPNNRFLAERTGGTYSTLKVQPAELEDSGVYFCASSPLGGSGDTQYFGPGTRLTVL.

This sequence joins TRBV15 and TRBJ2-7; D is uncertain. From germline, CDR1 is LNHNV and CDR2 YYDKDF (reference sequence). V was trimmed by 0 bases and J by 1 base, leaving 7 bases between them. The CDR3 loop spans 14 amino acids. The CDR3 DNA reads as TGTGCCACCAGCAGAGAGGCAAGTTCCTACGAGCAGTACTTC. Protein product: CATSREASSYEQYF. The full variable domain, with the rest looked up from reference TRBV15 and TRBJ2-7, is DAMVIQNPRYQVTQFGKPVTLSCSQTLNHNVMYWYQQKSSQAPKLLFHYYDKDFNNEADTPDNFQSRRPNTSFCFLDIRSPGLGDTAMYLCATSREASSYEQYFGPGTRLTVT.

Here the CDR3 DNA reads TGCGCCAGCAGCTTTGGACAAGCTGATACGCAGTATTTT. As protein: CASSFGQADTQYF. The rearrangement joins TRBV5-1 to TRBJ2-3; tentatively, D is TRBD1 (5 bases). Germline CDR1 reads SGHRS; CDR2 reads YFSETQ. CDR3 size: 13 residues. Trimming left V 2 bases short and J 6 bases short, with 10 bases between.

The chain links TRBV7-9 to TRBJ2-7, with TRBD2 identical over 11 bases. The germline CDR1 and CDR2 sequences are SEHNR and FQNEAQ (reference sequence). There are 14 residues in the CDR3. The junction had 4 bases not matched to a gene; V was cut back by 3 bases and J by 6 bases. CDR3 in DNA: TGTGCCAGCAGCTTGTCACTAGCGGGAGTCGAGCAGTACTTC. It codes for CASSLSLAGVEQYF.

This clone was detected ten times or more. The chain joins TRBV7-2 to TRBJ2-1; the match to TRBD1 covers 8 bases. V lost 5 bases to trimming and J lost 7 bases; unmatched junction nucleotides: 4. There are 13 residues in the CDR3. The germline gives CDR1 SGHTA, CDR2 FQGNSA. The CDR3, as DNA: TGTGCCAGCAGCACCCGACAGGGGAATGAGCAGTTCTTC. Translating gives CASSTRQGNEQFF.

Comments on this clone: Other DNA sequences from this sample encode an identical CDR3 as well. J is TRBJ2-1 and V is TRBV28, with TRBD2 identical over 7 bases. Per the germline V gene, CDR1 is MDHEN and CDR2 is SYDVKM. The length of the CDR3 is 13 residues. Trimming took 5 bases from V and 2 from J; bases not matched to a gene: 0. CDR3 in amino acids: CASSSGAYNEQFF. CDR3 coding DNA: TGTGCCAGCAGTAGCGGGGCCTACAATGAGCAGTTCTTC. Variable domain in full (rest from reference TRBV28 and TRBJ2-1): DVKVTQSSRYLVKRTGEKVFLECVQDMDHENMFWYRQDPGLGLRLIYFSYDVKMKEKGDIPEGYSVSREKKERFSLILESASTNQTSMYLCASSSGAYNEQFFGPGTRLTVL.

The chain recombines TRBV2 with TRBJ1-2; the D is unclear. Germline CDR1 SNHLY, CDR2 FYNNEI. The CDR3 contains 13 residues. Trimming pared 11 bases from V and 2 bases from J, leaving 15 bases between. The CDR3 region is CASKRSANYGYTF. CDR3 DNA: TGTGCCTCTAAGCGGTCAGCAAACTATGGCTACACCTTC. The variable domain in full, completed from reference TRBV2 and TRBJ1-2, reads EPEVTQTPSHQVTQMGQEVILRCVPISNHLYFYWYRQILGQKVEFLVSFYNNEISEKSEIFDDQFSVERPDGSNFTLKIRSTKLEDSAMYFCASKRSANYGYTFGSGTRLTVV.

The genes are TRBV27 and TRBJ2-5; 8 nucleotides align to TRBD1. CDR1 is MNHEY and CDR2 is SMNVEV in the germline V gene (reference sequence). This CDR3 has 14 residues. V trimming: 11 bases; J trimming: 5 bases; junction bases outside the gene matches: 13. CDR3 protein: CASQPRGRMETQYF. CDR3 in DNA: TGTGCCTCTCAACCCAGGGGGCGCATGGAGACCCAGTACTTC.

The chain is built from TRBV5-5 and TRBJ2-7; 8 positions agree with TRBD1. Trimming cost V 4 bases and J 5 bases; bases outside gene matches: 11. Germline lookup yields CDR1 SGHKS and CDR2 YYEKEE (reference sequence). The CDR3 length is 15 residues. The DNA for the CDR3 is TGTGCCAGCAGCCGTCAGGGGGCTAGTATCGACGAGCAGTACTTC. It is translated as CASSRQGASIDEQYF.

J is TRBJ2-4 and V is TRBV11-2, with 14 bases identical to TRBD2. This CDR3 comprises 19 residues. In germline, CDR1 is SGHAT, CDR2 FQNNGV. With 4 bases clipped from V and 1 base from J, the junction kept 9 bases outside the gene matches. CDR3 coding DNA: TGTGCCAGCAGCTCGCCGACTAGCGGGAGGGCCGCGGCCAAAAACATTCAGTACTTC. It translates to CASSSPTSGRAAAKNIQYF.

The chain carries TRBV7-2 and TRBJ2-7; 8 positions agree with TRBD1. The germline V gene encodes CDR1 SGHTA and CDR2 FQGNSA. The length of the CDR3 is 14 residues. Unmatched junction bases numbered 5, after V lost 5 bases and J lost 2 bases. CDR3 in amino acids: CASSPDRGAYEQYF. The CDR3 DNA reads as TGTGCCAGCAGCCCCGACAGGGGTGCCTACGAGCAGTACTTC. Full variable domain (missing parts from reference TRBV7-2 and TRBJ2-7): GAGVSQSPSNKVTEKGKDVELRCDPISGHTALYWYRQSLGQGLEFLIYFQGNSAPDKSGLPSDRFSAERTGGSVSTLTIQRTQQEDSAVYLCASSPDRGAYEQYFGPGTRLTVT.

This clone turned up a few times. The J gene is TRBJ1-2, the V gene TRBV19; 8 positions agree with TRBD1. From germline, CDR1 is LNHDA and CDR2 SQIVND (reference sequence). V was pared by 9 bases and J by 5 bases, with 8 bases of the junction left unmatched. This CDR3 comprises 13 residues. Here the CDR3 DNA reads TGTGCCAGACCACAGGGGGGGGATTATGGCTACACCTTC. Translation: CARPQGGDYGYTF. The full variable domain, its missing parts supplied by reference TRBV19 and TRBJ1-2, is DGGITQSPKYLFRKEGQNVTLSCEQNLNHDAMYWYRQDPGQGLRLIYYSQIVNDFQKGDIAEGYSVSREKKESFPLTVTSAQKNPTAFYLCARPQGGDYGYTFGSGTRLTVV.

The chain links TRBV14 to TRBJ2-1; 11 bases agree with TRBD2. Germline values: CDR1 SGHDN, CDR2 FVKESK. CDR3 length: 16 amino acids. Trimming cost V 2 bases and J 9 bases; bases outside gene matches: 9. The CDR3 sequence: CASSQHTSGSWSEQFF. The CDR3 DNA is TGTGCCAGCAGCCAACATACTAGCGGGAGTTGGAGTGAGCAGTTCTTC.

CDR3 coding DNA: TGTGCCAGCAGTACTCTGGGTCAGCCCCAGCATTTT. Protein product: CASSTLGQPQHF. The chain employs TRBV6-1 and TRBJ1-5; no firm D call. Germline CDR1 and CDR2: MNHNS and SASEGT. This CDR3 has 12 amino acids. Trimming removed 5 bases at V and 6 bases at J, with 8 bases between.

This rearrangement joins TRBV7-2 to TRBJ2-5; 7 nucleotides match TRBD1. This CDR3 comprises 13 residues. With V trimmed by 2 bases and J by 5 bases, 2 bases remained unmatched. CDR1 and CDR2 (germline): SGHTA, FQGNSA. CDR3 DNA: TGTGCCAGCAGCTTATCACAGGGGGAGACCCAGTACTTC. Amino acid sequence: CASSLSQGETQYF.

This clone was seen more than once but under ten times. The chain recombines TRBV7-9 with TRBJ1-1; tentative D call: TRBD1 (6 bases). V dropped 5 bases and J dropped 5 bases, with 18 bases sitting between them. The length of the CDR3 is 15 residues. Per the germline V gene, CDR1 is SEHNR and CDR2 is FQNEAQ (reference sequence). The CDR3 protein is CASSPGQGYDTEAFF. CDR3 sequence (DNA): TGTGCCAGCAGCCCCGGCCAGGGGTACGATACTGAAGCTTTCTTT.

This clone was seen once. The chain is built from TRBV10-2 and TRBJ2-5; D possibly matches TRBD1 or TRBD2 (6 bases each). The CDR3 covers 14 residues. Trimming pared 8 bases from V and 6 bases from J, leaving 19 bases between. Germline CDR1 reads WSHSY; CDR2 reads SAAADI. The CDR3: CASGGRGRSKTQYF. The CDR3 DNA is TGCGCCAGCGGGGGTCGGGGGCGCTCGAAGACCCAGTACTTC.

The J gene is TRBJ2-5, the V gene TRBV5-4; D may be TRBD2 (6 bases). CDR3 length: 13 residues. Trimming left V 4 bases short and J 5 bases short, with 12 bases between. The germline V gene encodes CDR1 SGHNT and CDR2 YYREEE (reference sequence). CDR3 sequence (DNA): TGTGCCAGCAGCCAAGGACGGGGGGAGACCCAGTACTTC. Its protein is CASSQGRGETQYF. Drawing the rest from reference TRBV5-4 and TRBJ2-5, the complete variable domain is ETGVTQSPTHLIKTRGQQVTLRCSSQSGHNTVSWYQQALGQGPQFIFQYYREEENGRGNFPPRFSGLQFPNYSSELNVNALELDDSALYLCASSQGRGETQYFGPGTRLLVL.

CDR3 sequence: CATSRGDRGRSYNEQFF. CDR3 DNA sequence: TGTGCCACCAGCAGAGGGGACCGCGGCCGCTCCTACAATGAGCAGTTCTTC. V is TRBV15 and J is TRBJ2-1; TRBD1 or TRBD2 may be the D gene (5 bases each). Per the germline V gene, CDR1 is LNHNV and CDR2 is YYDKDF (reference sequence). The CDR3 runs to 17 residues. V was clipped by 1 base and J by 0 bases, with 13 bases between them.

The CDR3 nucleotides read TGTGCCAGCAGTGAAGGGTGGGGTTATGCAACTAATGAAAAACTGTTTTTT. Its translation is CASSEGWGYATNEKLFF. The chain carries TRBV6-1 and TRBJ1-4; D gene uncertain. With 1 base removed from V and 0 bases from J, the gap between germline ends came to 12 bases. CDR1 is MNHNS, CDR2 SASEGT, per germline. This CDR3 contains 17 residues.

V is TRBV27 and J is TRBJ1-1; the match to TRBD1 covers 9 bases. The CDR3 sequence is 15 residues long. J lost 1 base, V lost 7 bases, and 7 bases had no gene match. CDR1 is MNHEY and CDR2 is SMNVEV in the germline V gene (reference sequence). The CDR3 here is CASTETGGWNTEAFF. Here the CDR3 DNA reads TGTGCCAGCACGGAAACAGGGGGCTGGAACACTGAAGCTTTCTTT.